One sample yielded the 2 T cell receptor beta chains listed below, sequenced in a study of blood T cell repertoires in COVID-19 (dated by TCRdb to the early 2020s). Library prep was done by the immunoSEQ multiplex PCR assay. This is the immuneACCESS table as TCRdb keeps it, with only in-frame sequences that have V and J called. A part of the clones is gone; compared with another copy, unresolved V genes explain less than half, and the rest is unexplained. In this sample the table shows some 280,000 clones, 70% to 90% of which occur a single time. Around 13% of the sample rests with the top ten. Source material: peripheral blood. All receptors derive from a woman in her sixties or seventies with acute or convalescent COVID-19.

DNA of the CDR3: TGTGCCATCAGTGAGGTGGAGGCGCAGCGGATTGAGCAGTTCTTC. Amino acid sequence: CAISEVEAQRIEQFF. The chain recombines TRBV10-3 with TRBJ2-1, with a tentative D call TRBD2 (5 bases). The CDR3 is 15 residues long. The V end was cut by 2 bases, the J end by 9 bases, with 17 bases between. Germline values: CDR1 ENHRY, CDR2 SYGVKD.

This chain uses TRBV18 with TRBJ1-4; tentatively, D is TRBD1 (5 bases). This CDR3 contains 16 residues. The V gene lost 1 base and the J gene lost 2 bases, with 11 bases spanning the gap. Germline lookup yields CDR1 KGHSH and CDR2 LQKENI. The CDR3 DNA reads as TGTGCCAGCTCACCACGCAGGGCTGATACTAATGAAAAACTGTTTTTT. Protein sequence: CASSPRRADTNEKLFF.